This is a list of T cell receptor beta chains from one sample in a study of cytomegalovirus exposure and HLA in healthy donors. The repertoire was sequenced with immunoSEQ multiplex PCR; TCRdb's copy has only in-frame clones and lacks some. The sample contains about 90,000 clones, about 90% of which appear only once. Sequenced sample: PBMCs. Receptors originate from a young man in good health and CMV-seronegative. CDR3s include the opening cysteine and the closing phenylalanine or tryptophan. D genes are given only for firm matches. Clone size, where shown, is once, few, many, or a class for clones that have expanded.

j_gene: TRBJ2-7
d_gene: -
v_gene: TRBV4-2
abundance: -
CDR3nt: TGTGCCAGCAGCCAAGAGGAGGGGCGCTACGAGCAGTACTTC
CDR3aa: CASSQEEGRYEQYF

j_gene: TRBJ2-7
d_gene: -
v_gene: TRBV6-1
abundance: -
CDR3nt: TGTGCCAGCAGTGACACCGGGAAGAGCTCCTACGAGCAGTACTTC
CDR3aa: CASSDTGKSSYEQYF

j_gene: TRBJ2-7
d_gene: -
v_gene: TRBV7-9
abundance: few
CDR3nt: TGTGCCAGCAGCCCGACTGTAACCTACGAGCAGTACTTC
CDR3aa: CASSPTVTYEQYF

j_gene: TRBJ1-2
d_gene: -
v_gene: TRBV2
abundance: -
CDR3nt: TGTGCCAGCAGTGAAGTGAGTGGCTACACCTTC
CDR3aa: CASSEVSGYTF

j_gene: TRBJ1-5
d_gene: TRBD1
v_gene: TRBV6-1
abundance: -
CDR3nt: TGTGCCAGCAGCGGGACAGCCAGCAATCAGCCCCAGCATTTT
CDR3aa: CASSGTASNQPQHF

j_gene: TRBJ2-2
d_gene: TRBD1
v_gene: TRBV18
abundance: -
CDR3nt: TGTGCCAGCTCACCCGACAGGGTTACCGGGGAGCTGTTTTTT
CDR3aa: CASSPDRVTGELFF

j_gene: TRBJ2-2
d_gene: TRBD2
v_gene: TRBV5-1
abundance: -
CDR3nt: TGCGCCAGCAGCTGGACTAGCGGGGGTGGCGGGGAGCTGTTTTTT
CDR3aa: CASSWTSGGGGELFF

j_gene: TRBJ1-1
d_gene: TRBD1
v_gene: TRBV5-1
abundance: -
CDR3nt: TGCGCCAGCAGCCTCTCCTCAGGGACAGGGGGCCGAGCTTTCTTT
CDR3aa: CASSLSSGTGGRAFF

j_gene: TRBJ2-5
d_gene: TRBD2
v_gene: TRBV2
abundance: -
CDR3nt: TGTGCCAGCAGGAGGACTAGCGGGGGGGAGACCCAGTACTTC
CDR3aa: CASRRTSGGETQYF

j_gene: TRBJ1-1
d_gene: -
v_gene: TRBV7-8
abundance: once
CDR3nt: TGTGCCAGCAGCTTAGCGCAGGGCCAGAACACTGAAGCTTTCTTT
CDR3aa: CASSLAQGQNTEAFF

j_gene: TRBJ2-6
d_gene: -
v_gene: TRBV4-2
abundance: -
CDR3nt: TGTGCCAGCAGCCAAGCGCTTGGCAGCTCTGGGGCCAACGTCCTGACTTTC
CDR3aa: CASSQALGSSGANVLTF

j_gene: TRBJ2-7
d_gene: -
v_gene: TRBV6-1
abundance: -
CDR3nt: TGTGCCAGCAGTGAAGCGTCTCATGGGCTGCACGAGCAGTACTTC
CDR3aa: CASSEASHGLHEQYF